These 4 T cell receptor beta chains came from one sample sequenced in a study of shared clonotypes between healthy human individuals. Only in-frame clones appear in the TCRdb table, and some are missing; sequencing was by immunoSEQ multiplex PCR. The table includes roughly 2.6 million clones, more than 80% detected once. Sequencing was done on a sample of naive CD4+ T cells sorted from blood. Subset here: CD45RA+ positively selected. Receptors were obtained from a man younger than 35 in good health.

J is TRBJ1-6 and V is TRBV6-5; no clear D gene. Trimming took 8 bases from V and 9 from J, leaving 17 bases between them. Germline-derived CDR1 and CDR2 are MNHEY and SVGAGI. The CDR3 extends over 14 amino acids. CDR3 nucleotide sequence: TGTGCCAGCGTGAGGGCCCGGACTGGTTCACCCCTCCACTTT. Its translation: CASVRARTGSPLHF.

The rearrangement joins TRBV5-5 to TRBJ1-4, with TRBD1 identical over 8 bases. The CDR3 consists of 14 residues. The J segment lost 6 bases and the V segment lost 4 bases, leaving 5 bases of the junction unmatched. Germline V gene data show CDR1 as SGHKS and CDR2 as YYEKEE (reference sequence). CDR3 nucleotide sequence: TGTGCCAGCAGCCAGGACAGGGCTTATGAAAAACTGTTTTTT. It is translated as CASSQDRAYEKLFF.

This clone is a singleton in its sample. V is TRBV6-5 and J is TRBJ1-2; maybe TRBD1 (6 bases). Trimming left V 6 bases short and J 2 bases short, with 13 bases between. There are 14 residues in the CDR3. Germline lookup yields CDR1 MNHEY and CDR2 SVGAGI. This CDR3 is CASRLRTANYGYTF. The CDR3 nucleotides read TGTGCCAGCAGGCTTAGGACAGCCAACTATGGCTACACCTTC.

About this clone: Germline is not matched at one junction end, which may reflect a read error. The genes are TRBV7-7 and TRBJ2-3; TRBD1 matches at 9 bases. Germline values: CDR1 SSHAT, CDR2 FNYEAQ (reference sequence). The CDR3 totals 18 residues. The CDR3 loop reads CASSDAPGQGTYADTQYF. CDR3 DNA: TGTGCTAGCAGCGACGCCCCGGGACAGGGAACTTACGCAGATACGCAGTATTTT.